This T cell receptor beta chain emerged from a study of blood T cell repertoires in COVID-19. Study background: Samples came from the United States, Italy and Spain, spanning acute and convalescent COVID-19. Sample material is recorded as cDNA or gDNA derived from T cells, B-cell-depleted T cells, or PBMCs.

The germline CDR1 and CDR2 sequences are LNHDA and SQIVND (reference sequence). The V gene end was trimmed by 3 bases and the J gene end by 3 bases; junction bases not matched to a gene: 10. CDR3 length equals 16 residues. Per the study methods: For nucleated cells, counts were estimated from reference gene primer amplification. Repertoires were generated with immunoSEQ multiplex PCR, while TCRdb's copy carries only in-frame clones and drops some. V and J calls and clone size are copied from that table; D and trimming were computed from the DNA. The sample yields 88,000 or so clones, 85% seen once. The TCR was taken from a man in his 60s with acute or convalescent COVID-19. The genes are TRBV19 and TRBJ2-5; 7 bases map to TRBD2. Sequences were obtained from peripheral blood. This CDR3 reads CASSIRGVEPEETQYF. As DNA, the CDR3 is TGTGCCAGTAGTATTCGGGGGGTCGAACCTGAAGAGACCCAGTACTTC.